Below are 25 T cell receptor beta chains sequenced from a single sample in a study of T cells in Graves' hyperthyroidism and ophthalmopathy. Amplification of TCR beta CDR3 regions used RNA as the template. A set of HTBI primers served as the primers for a first-round RT-PCR of the TCR CDR3. Each CDR3 protein is one row after TCRdb ran MiXCR on the multiplex PCR reads. The sample carries some 490,000 distinct CDR3 sequences, roughly 15% recorded once. The sequenced sample consisted of blood. These TCRs come from a woman aged 25 to 39 with Graves' ophthalmopathy.

Regarding this clonotype: Being one base from a much bigger clone, this may be a read error. This chain uses TRBV7-2 with TRBJ2-3; D is undetermined. Trimming removed 8 bases from V and 0 bases from J, with 21 bases in between. CDR1 SGHTA and CDR2 FQGNSA come from the germline V gene. The CDR3 covers 17 residues. The CDR3 here is CASGSYQDPHSTDTQYF. The DNA for the CDR3 is TGTGCCAGCGGCTCGTACCAGGACCCGCATAGCACAGATACGCAGTATTTT. Looking up the rest from reference TRBV7-2 and TRBJ2-3 gives the full variable domain: GAGVSQSPSNKVTEKGKDVELRCDPISGHTALYWYRQSLGQGLEFLIYFQGNSAPDKSGLPSDRFSAERTGGSVSTLTIQRTQQEDSAVYLCASGSYQDPHSTDTQYFGPGTRLTVL.

With regard to this clonotype: This clone may be a read error of a much larger clone one base away. This sequence joins TRBV12-3 or TRBV12-4 and TRBJ2-3; D uncertain. The length of the CDR3 is 14 residues. V was cut by 8 bases and J by 2 bases, with 14 bases left in between. The CDR3 is CASAKKEFTDTQYF. The CDR3 coding sequence is TGTGCCAGCGCCAAAAAAGAATTCACAGATACGCAGTATTTT.

In its sample, this clonotype was seen a few times. This chain links TRBV7-9 with TRBJ2-5; possibly TRBD2 for D (5 bases). Germline lookup yields CDR1 SEHNR and CDR2 FQNEAQ (reference sequence). This CDR3 is built from 15 residues. V lost 3 bases and J lost 1, with 12 bases in between. CDR3: CASSFEGRAQETQYF. DNA for the CDR3: TGTGCCAGCAGCTTCGAGGGAAGGGCCCAAGAGACCCAGTACTTC.

About this clonotype: One junction end does not reproduce the germline sequence, and a read error may be involved. The chain joins TRBV7-9 to TRBJ2-3, with D perhaps TRBD2 (6 bases). Germline assignment: CDR1 SEHNR and CDR2 FQNEAQ (reference sequence). CDR3 length equals 15 residues. The CDR3 sequence is CAGSPRGGTTDTQYF. DNA of the CDR3: TGTGCCGGCAGCCCCCGTGGGGGGACCACAGATACGCAGTATTTT.

The chain uses TRBV5-1 and TRBJ2-7, with a weak D call TRBD1 (5 bases). V dropped 2 bases and J dropped 4 bases, with 16 bases sitting between them. Germline assignment: CDR1 SGHRS and CDR2 YFSETQ. The CDR3 loop spans 15 amino acids. CDR3: CASSLAQGYLYEQYF. CDR3 sequence (DNA): TGCGCCAGCAGCTTAGCCCAGGGATATCTGTACGAGCAGTACTTC.

The V and J genes are TRBV28 and TRBJ2-1, with 10 bases that match TRBD2. The CDR3 runs to 14 residues. Trimming at V came to 7 bases and at J to 4 bases, leaving 4 bases not matched to a gene. Germline V gene sequence: CDR1 MDHEN, CDR2 SYDVKM. The CDR3 nucleotides are TGTGCCAGCAAACTAGCGGGAAAGTACAATGAGCAGTTCTTC. Translation: CASKLAGKYNEQFF.

The chain is built from TRBV28 and TRBJ2-1, with D maybe TRBD2 (5 bases). The germline V gene encodes CDR1 MDHEN and CDR2 SYDVKM. Trimming left V 7 bases short and J 2 bases short, with 12 bases between. The CDR3 consists of 14 residues. The CDR3 DNA sequence: TGTGCCAGCACCGTCGGCGGGCCCTACAATGAGCAGTTCTTC. As protein: CASTVGGPYNEQFF. Looking up the rest from reference TRBV28 and TRBJ2-1 gives the full variable domain: DVKVTQSSRYLVKRTGEKVFLECVQDMDHENMFWYRQDPGLGLRLIYFSYDVKMKEKGDIPEGYSVSREKKERFSLILESASTNQTSMYLCASTVGGPYNEQFFGPGTRLTVL.

The genes are TRBV13 and TRBJ2-2; perhaps TRBD2 as D (6 bases). Germline lookup yields CDR1 PRHDT and CDR2 FYEKMQ (reference sequence). V was pared by 5 bases and J by 5 bases, with 18 bases between. There are 16 residues in the CDR3. The CDR3: CASSPRGGGMTGELFF. CDR3 DNA: TGTGCCAGCAGCCCCCGTGGTGGCGGGATGACCGGGGAGCTGTTTTTT.

V and J are TRBV2 and TRBJ2-7; 8 bases match TRBD1. The V gene's germline CDR1 is SNHLY and CDR2 FYNNEI. The CDR3 totals 12 residues. After removal of 3 bases from V and 6 bases from J, the junction contained 1 base not matched to a gene. DNA of the CDR3: TGTGCCAGCAGTGAGGACAGGGTCGAGCAGTACTTC. It translates to CASSEDRVEQYF.

There are a few counts of this clonotype. The chain recombines TRBV20-1 with TRBJ1-5; 8 bases line up with TRBD1. Germline CDR1 reads DFQATT; CDR2 reads SNEGSKA (reference sequence). This CDR3 spans 14 amino acids. V lost 6 bases and J lost 7; bases outside the gene matches: 11. The CDR3 reads CSARDRLTFQPQHF. In DNA form, the CDR3 reads TGCAGTGCCAGGGACAGGCTAACGTTCCAGCCCCAGCATTTT.

This clonotype was picked up a small number of times. The J gene is TRBJ2-3, the V gene TRBV18; D uncertain. The CDR3 runs to 13 residues. CDR1 is KGHSH, CDR2 LQKENI, per germline. The V gene lost 0 bases and the J gene lost 2 bases, with 3 bases spanning the gap. CDR3 loop: CASSPPVTDTQYF. DNA of the CDR3: TGTGCCAGCTCACCACCCGTCACAGATACGCAGTATTTT.

The sample holds a few counts of this clonotype. This chain joins TRBV10-3 and TRBJ2-7, with 8 bases matching TRBD2. V shed 3 bases and J 3 bases; nucleotides not matched to a gene: 4. The CDR3 sequence is 14 residues long. Germline V CDR1 and CDR2: ENHRY, SYGVKD. In nucleotides, the CDR3 is TGTGCCATCAGTGAAGTAAGCGGGAGCTACGAGCAGTACTTC. The encoded protein is CAISEVSGSYEQYF.

Ten or more counts support this clonotype. This chain links TRBV5-4 with TRBJ1-2; D unclear. The germline V and J ends were trimmed by 3 bases and 4 bases, with 19 bases remaining between them. Germline CDR1 SGHNT, CDR2 YYREEE (reference sequence). The CDR3 runs 16 residues. This CDR3 reads CASSSSSGVAVYGYTF. CDR3 sequence (DNA): TGTGCCAGCAGCTCGAGTAGTGGGGTGGCTGTCTATGGCTACACCTTC.

This clonotype was seen many times. The V gene is TRBV11-2, the J gene TRBJ2-2, with D possibly being TRBD2 (6 bases). Trimming removed 3 bases from V and 6 bases from J, with 8 bases in between. The CDR3 covers 13 residues. The germline V gene encodes CDR1 SGHAT and CDR2 FQNNGV. The DNA of the CDR3 is TGTGCCAGCAGCTTGGAGGGGTCCGGGGAGCTGTTTTTT. Its translation: CASSLEGSGELFF.

The V and J genes are TRBV5-4 and TRBJ2-7, with TRBD2 identical over 9 bases. CDR3 length equals 15 residues. Germline trimming cut 7 bases from V and 5 bases from J; bases unmatched to any gene: 13. Germline CDR1 and CDR2: SGHNT and YYREEE (reference sequence). Here the CDR3 DNA reads TGTGCCAGCTCACCCGGCGGGAGGGCCGGCCACGAGCAGTACTTC. Amino acids: CASSPGGRAGHEQYF.

This clonotype came up many times. This rearrangement joins TRBV7-2 to TRBJ2-3; D is uncertain. V was clipped by 5 bases and J by 3 bases, with 12 bases between them. Per germline, CDR1 SGHTA and CDR2 FQGNSA. This CDR3 region has 14 residues. CDR3 region: CASSKRAATDTQYF. The CDR3, as DNA: TGTGCCAGCAGCAAAAGGGCAGCGACAGATACGCAGTATTTT.

The V gene is TRBV11-3, the J gene TRBJ2-1; D call uncertain. The CDR3 totals 12 residues. V lost 1 base, J lost 8 bases, and 6 bases lay in between. CDR1 and CDR2 (germline): SGHNT, YENEEA. The CDR3 nucleotides are TGTGCCAGCAGCTTAGTTCCCGATGAGCAGTTCTTC. This sequence encodes CASSLVPDEQFF.

The chain is built from TRBV7-2 and TRBJ2-7; possibly TRBD2 for D (5 bases). The ends were cut back, 1 base at V and 2 bases at J, with 12 bases in the middle. CDR1 is SGHTA and CDR2 is FQGNSA in the germline V gene. CDR3 length equals 15 residues. CDR3 protein: CASSLEGGAAYEQYF. In nucleotides, the CDR3 is TGTGCCAGCAGCTTAGAAGGCGGAGCGGCCTACGAGCAGTACTTC.

This clonotype has at least ten counts. J is TRBJ2-3 and V is TRBV20-1; D unclear. Looked up from germline, CDR1 is DFQATT and CDR2 is SNEGSKA (reference sequence). Trimming stripped 3 bases from V and 6 bases from J, with 13 bases between. This CDR3 has 13 amino acids. Written as DNA, the CDR3 is TGCAGTGCTAGTGGGCGGAGCAGTGATACGCAGTATTTT. Translating it yields CSASGRSSDTQYF.

The chain carries TRBV7-8 and TRBJ1-1, with a possible D match to TRBD1 (5 bases). In germline, CDR1 is SGHVS, CDR2 FQNEAQ. Between the trimmed V and J ends, which lost 6 bases and 3 bases, there was a span of 11 bases. This CDR3 comprises 13 residues. CDR3 sequence (DNA): TGTGCCAGCAGAGTTGACAGAGACACTGAAGCTTTCTTT. Protein: CASRVDRDTEAFF. The complete variable domain, with remaining parts taken from reference TRBV7-8 and TRBJ1-1, reads GAGVSQSPRYKVAKRGQDVALRCDPISGHVSLFWYQQALGQGPEFLTYFQNEAQLDKSGLPSDRFFAERPEGSVSTLKIQRTQQEDSAVYLCASRVDRDTEAFFGQGTRLTVV.

The chain combines TRBV19 with TRBJ1-5, with a weak D call TRBD1 (5 bases). This CDR3 comprises 14 residues. V was cut by 4 bases and J by 6 bases, with 13 bases left in between. The germline gives CDR1 LNHDA, CDR2 SQIVND (reference sequence). The CDR3, as DNA: TGTGCCAGTAGTAACACAGGATTTGCTCAGCCCCAGCATTTT. Translation gives CASSNTGFAQPQHF.

This clonotype was found many times. The chain uses TRBV20-1 and TRBJ2-7, with a possible D match to TRBD1 (6 bases). The CDR3 is 17 amino acids. Germline assignment: CDR1 DFQATT and CDR2 SNEGSKA (reference sequence). V shed 1 base and J shed 0 bases, with 19 bases lying between them. CDR3 sequence (DNA): TGCAGTGCTAGAGGGGGACCCACAGGGAAAAGCTCCTACGAGCAGTACTTC. This translates into CSARGGPTGKSSYEQYF.

The sample holds many counts of this clonotype. This chain links TRBV20-1 with TRBJ2-1, with 7 bases matching TRBD2. The CDR3 runs to 13 residues. Looked up from germline, CDR1 is DFQATT and CDR2 is SNEGSKA (reference sequence). V lost 4 bases and J lost 6; bases outside the gene matches: 6. The CDR3 DNA reads as TGCAGTGCTAACCCAGCGGGACCCAATGAGCAGTTCTTC. Translated: CSANPAGPNEQFF.

In this sample, this clonotype turned up many times. This chain joins TRBV15 and TRBJ2-7; TRBD2 agrees at 7 bases. The CDR3 runs 14 residues. V lost 4 bases, J lost 3 bases, and 6 bases stayed unmatched. Germline V gene lookup returns CDR1 LNHNV and CDR2 YYDKDF (reference sequence). CDR3 DNA sequence: TGTGCCACCAGCACGGGGGGAGGGTACTACGAGCAGTACTTC. This encodes CATSTGGGYYEQYF.

There are many counts of this clonotype. The chain carries TRBV13 and TRBJ2-3; 8 positions agree with TRBD2. CDR1 is PRHDT, CDR2 FYEKMQ, per germline (reference sequence). Trimming at V came to 6 bases and at J to 2 bases, leaving 16 bases not matched to a gene. This CDR3 is 18 amino acids long. The CDR3 coding sequence is TGTGCCAGCAGTTCTGTCCGGGAGGGGAGTATACCCACAGATACGCAGTATTTT. This gives the protein CASSSVREGSIPTDTQYF.